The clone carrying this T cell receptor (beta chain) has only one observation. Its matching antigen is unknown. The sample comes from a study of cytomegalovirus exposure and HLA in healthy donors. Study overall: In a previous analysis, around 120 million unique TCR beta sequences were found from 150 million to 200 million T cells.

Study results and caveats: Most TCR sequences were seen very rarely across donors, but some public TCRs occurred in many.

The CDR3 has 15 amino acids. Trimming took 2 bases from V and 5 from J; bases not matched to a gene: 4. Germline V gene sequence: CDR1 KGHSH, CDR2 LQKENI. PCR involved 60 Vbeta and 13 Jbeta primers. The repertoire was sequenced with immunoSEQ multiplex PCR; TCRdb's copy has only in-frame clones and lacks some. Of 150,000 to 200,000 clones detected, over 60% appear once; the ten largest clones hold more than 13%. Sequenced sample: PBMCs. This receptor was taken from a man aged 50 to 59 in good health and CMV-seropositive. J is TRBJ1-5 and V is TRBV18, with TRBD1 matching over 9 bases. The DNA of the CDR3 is TGTGCCAGCTCACCAGACAGGGGGGTTCATCAGCCCCAGCATTTT. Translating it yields CASSPDRGVHQPQHF.